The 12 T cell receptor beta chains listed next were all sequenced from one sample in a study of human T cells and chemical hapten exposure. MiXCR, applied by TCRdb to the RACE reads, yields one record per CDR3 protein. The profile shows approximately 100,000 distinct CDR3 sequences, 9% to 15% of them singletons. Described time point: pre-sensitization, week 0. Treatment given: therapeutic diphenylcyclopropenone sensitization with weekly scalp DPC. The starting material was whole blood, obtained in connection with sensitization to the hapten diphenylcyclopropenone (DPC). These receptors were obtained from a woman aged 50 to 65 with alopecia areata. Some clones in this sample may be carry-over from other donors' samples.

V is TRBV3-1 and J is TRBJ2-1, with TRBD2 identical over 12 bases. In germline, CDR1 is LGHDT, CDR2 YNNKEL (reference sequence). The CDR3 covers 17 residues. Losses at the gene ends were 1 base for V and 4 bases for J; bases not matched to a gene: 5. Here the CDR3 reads CASSQALLAGGYNEQFF. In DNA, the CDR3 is TGTGCCAGCAGCCAAGCCTTACTAGCGGGGGGTTACAATGAGCAGTTCTTC.

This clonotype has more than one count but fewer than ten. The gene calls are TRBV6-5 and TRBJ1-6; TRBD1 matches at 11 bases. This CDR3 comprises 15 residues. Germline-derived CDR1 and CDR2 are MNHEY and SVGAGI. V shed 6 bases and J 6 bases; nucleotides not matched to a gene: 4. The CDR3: CASRGQGVVNSPLHF. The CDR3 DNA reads TGTGCCAGCAGGGGACAGGGGGTGGTTAATTCACCCCTCCACTTT.

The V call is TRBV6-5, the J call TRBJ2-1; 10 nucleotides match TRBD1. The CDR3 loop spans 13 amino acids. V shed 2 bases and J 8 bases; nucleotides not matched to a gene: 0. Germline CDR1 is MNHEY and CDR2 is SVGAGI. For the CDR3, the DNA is TGTGCCAGCAGTTACGGGACAGGGGATGAGCAGTTCTTC. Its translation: CASSYGTGDEQFF.

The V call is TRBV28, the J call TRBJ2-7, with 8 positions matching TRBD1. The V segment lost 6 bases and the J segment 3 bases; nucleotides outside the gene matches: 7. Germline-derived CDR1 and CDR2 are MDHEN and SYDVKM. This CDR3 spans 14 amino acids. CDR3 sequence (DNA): TGTGCCAGCAGCCTGGACAGGGCTGGCTACGAGCAGTACTTC. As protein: CASSLDRAGYEQYF. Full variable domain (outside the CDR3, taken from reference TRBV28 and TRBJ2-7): DVKVTQSSRYLVKRTGEKVFLECVQDMDHENMFWYRQDPGLGLRLIYFSYDVKMKEKGDIPEGYSVSREKKERFSLILESASTNQTSMYLCASSLDRAGYEQYFGPGTRLTVT.

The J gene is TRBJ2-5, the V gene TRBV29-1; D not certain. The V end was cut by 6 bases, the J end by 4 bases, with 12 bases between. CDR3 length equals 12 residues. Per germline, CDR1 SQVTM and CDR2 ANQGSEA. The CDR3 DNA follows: TGCAGCGTCAAAACGGTATTAGAGACCCAGTACTTC. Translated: CSVKTVLETQYF.

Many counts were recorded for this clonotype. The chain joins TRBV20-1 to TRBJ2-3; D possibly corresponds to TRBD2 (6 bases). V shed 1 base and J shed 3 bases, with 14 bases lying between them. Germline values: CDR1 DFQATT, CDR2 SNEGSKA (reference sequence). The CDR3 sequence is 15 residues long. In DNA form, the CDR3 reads TGCAGTGCTAGAGCGTTACCGCGGGGAACAGATACGCAGTATTTT. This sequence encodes CSARALPRGTDTQYF.

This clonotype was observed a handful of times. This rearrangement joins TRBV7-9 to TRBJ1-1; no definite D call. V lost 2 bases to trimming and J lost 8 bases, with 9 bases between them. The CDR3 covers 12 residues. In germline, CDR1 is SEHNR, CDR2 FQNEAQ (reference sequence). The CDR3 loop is CASSLPLSEAFF. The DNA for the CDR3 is TGTGCCAGCAGCTTACCGCTGTCGGAAGCTTTCTTT.

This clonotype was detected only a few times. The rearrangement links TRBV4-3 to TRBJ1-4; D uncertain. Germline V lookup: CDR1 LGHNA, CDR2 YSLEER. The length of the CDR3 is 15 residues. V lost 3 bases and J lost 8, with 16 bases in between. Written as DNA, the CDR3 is TGCGCCAGCAGCCAGGAACCGGGTGGAGGAGAAAAACTGTTTTTT. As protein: CASSQEPGGGEKLFF.

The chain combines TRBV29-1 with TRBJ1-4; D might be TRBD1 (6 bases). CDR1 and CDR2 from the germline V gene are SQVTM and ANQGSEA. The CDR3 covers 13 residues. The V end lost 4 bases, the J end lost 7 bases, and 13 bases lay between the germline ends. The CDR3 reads CSVVGGAGEKLFF. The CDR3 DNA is TGCAGCGTTGTAGGGGGGGCCGGTGAAAAACTGTTTTTT.

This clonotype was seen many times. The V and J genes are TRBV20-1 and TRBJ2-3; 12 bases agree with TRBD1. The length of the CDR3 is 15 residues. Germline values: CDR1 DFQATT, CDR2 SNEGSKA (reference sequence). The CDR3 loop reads CRAGTGGRGADTQYF. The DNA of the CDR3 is TGCAGAGCCGGGACAGGGGGCCGAGGGGCAGATACGCAGTATTTT.

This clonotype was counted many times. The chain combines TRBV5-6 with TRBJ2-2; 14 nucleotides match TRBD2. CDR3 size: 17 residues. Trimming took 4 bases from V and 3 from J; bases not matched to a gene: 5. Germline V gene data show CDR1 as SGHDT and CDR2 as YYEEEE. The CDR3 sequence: CASSAGLAGVYTGELFF. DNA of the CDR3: TGTGCCAGCAGCGCGGGACTAGCGGGAGTGTACACCGGGGAGCTGTTTTTT.

In DNA form, the CDR3 reads TGTGCCAGTAGTATCGGCGGGACCGCCTACGAGCAGTACTTC. Its protein is CASSIGGTAYEQYF. The rearrangement uses TRBV19 and TRBJ2-7, with D maybe TRBD2 (6 bases). This CDR3 has 14 amino acids. From germline, CDR1 is LNHDA and CDR2 SQIVND (reference sequence). V dropped 3 bases and J dropped 2 bases, with 11 bases sitting between them.